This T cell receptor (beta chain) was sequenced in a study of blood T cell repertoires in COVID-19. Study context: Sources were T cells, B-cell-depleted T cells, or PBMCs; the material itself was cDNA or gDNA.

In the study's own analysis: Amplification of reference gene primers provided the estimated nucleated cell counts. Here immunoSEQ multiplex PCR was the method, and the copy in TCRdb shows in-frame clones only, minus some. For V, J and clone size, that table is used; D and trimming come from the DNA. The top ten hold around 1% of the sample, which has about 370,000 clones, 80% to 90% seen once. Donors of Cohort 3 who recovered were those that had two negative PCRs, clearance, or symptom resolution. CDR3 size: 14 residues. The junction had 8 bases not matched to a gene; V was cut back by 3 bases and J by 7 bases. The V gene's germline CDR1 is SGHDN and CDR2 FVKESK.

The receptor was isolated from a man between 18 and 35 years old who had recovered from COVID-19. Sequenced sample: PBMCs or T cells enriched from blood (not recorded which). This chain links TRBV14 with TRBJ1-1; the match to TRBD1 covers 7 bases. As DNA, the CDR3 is TGTGCCAGCAGCCAGAACAGGGGCTTGGTTGAAGCTTTCTTT. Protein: CASSQNRGLVEAFF.